The present T cell receptor (beta chain) was sequenced within a study of early T cells in non-severe SARS-CoV-2 infection. Study details: Chains were unpaired, as sequencing was done on bulk RNA from unsorted whole blood.

Tagging with unique molecular identifiers was applied to individual cDNA molecules. TCRdb used MiXCR to reprocess the 5' RACE reads, holding one entry per CDR3 protein. This sample has 30,000 or so distinct CDR3 sequences, with under 5% found just once. The CDR3 contains 19 residues. V gave up 10 bases and J gave up 0 bases, with 29 bases separating them. Germline V gives CDR1 MNHNS, CDR2 SASEGT. Study-level points and caveats: Matching with VDJdb favored anti-spike CD8 responses (missing private and CD4 specificities).

This clonotype was counted between two and nine times. The antigen is not known. The sequenced material came from whole blood. This chain joins TRBV6-1 and TRBJ2-3, with a possible D match to TRBD2 (5 bases). This clonotype originated in an adult who was a healthcare worker with PCR-confirmed SARS-CoV-2 infection or an uninfected control (not recorded which). The CDR3 is CATMYRTGIRLTSTDTQYF. CDR3 nucleotide sequence: TGTGCCACCATGTATCGGACCGGGATCCGGCTGACTAGCACAGATACGCAGTATTTT.